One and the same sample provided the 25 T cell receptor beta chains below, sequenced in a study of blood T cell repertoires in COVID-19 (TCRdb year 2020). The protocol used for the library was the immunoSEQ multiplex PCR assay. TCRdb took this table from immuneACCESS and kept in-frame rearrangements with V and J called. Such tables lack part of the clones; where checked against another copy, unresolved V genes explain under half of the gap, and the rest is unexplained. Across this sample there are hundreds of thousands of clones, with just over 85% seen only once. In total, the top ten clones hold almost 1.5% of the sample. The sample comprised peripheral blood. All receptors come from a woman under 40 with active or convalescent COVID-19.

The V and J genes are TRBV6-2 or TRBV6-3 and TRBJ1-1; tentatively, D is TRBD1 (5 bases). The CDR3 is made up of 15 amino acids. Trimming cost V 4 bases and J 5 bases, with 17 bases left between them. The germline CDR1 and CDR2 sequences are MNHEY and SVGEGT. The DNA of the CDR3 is TGTGCCAGCAGTTCACCCCGGACAAGAAGGACTGAAGCTTTCTTT. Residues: CASSSPRTRRTEAFF.

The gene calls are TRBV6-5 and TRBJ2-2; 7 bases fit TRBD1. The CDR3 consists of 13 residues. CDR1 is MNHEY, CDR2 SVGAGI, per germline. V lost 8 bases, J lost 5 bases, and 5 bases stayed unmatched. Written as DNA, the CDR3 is TGTGCCAGCGGGGAACAGGGGACCGGGGAGCTGTTTTTT. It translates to CASGEQGTGELFF.

As DNA, the CDR3 is TGTGCCAGCAGCTTTTCGGCACAGGGGGCTTCTGGAAACACCATATATTTT. Protein product: CASSFSAQGASGNTIYF. The V call is TRBV7-9, the J call TRBJ1-3, with 9 bases fitting TRBD1. Germline V gives CDR1 SEHNR, CDR2 FQNEAQ (reference sequence). V was clipped by 3 bases and J by 1 base; unmatched bases: 7. The CDR3 runs to 17 residues.

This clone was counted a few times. CDR3 region: CASSLDGGALHF. DNA of the CDR3: TGTGCCAGCAGCTTAGATGGCGGGGCCCTCCATTTT. The chain joins TRBV7-9 to TRBJ1-5; D possibly corresponds to TRBD1 (5 bases). Looked up from germline, CDR1 is SEHNR and CDR2 is FQNEAQ (reference sequence). V lost 1 base, J lost 16 bases, and 14 bases lay in between. This CDR3 is built from 12 residues. The full variable domain, in which reference TRBV7-9 and TRBJ1-5 provide the parts outside the CDR3, is DTGVSQNPRHKITKRGQNVTFRCDPISEHNRLYWYRQTLGQGPEFLTYFQNEAQLEKSRLLSDRFSAERPKGSFSTLEIQRTEQGDSAMYLCASSLDGGALHFGDGTRLSIL.

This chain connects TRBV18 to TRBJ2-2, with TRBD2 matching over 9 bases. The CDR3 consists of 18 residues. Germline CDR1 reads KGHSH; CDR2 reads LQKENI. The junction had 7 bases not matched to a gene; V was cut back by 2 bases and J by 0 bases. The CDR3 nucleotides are TGTGCCAGCTCACCAGTTTCGGGACTAGCCTCGAACACCGGGGAGCTGTTTTTT. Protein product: CASSPVSGLASNTGELFF.

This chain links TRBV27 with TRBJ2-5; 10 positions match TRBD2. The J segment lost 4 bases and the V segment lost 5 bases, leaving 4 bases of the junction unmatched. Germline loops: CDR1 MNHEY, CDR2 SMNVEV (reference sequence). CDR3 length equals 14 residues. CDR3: CASSGLAGVETQYF. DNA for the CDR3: TGTGCCAGCAGTGGGCTAGCGGGGGTAGAGACCCAGTACTTC.

In DNA form, the CDR3 reads TGTGCCAGCTCACAGGGACAGCCTAATGAAGCTTTCTTT. Translation gives CASSQGQPNEAFF. The chain joins TRBV18 to TRBJ1-1; 7 bases line up with TRBD1. The J segment lost 7 bases and the V segment lost 4 bases, leaving 6 bases of the junction unmatched. Germline values: CDR1 KGHSH, CDR2 LQKENI. The CDR3 covers 13 residues.

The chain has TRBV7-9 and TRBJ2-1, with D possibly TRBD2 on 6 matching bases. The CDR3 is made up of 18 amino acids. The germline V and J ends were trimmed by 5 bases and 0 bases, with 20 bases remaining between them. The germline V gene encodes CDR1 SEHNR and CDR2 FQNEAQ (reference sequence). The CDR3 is CASSRLPRGGISYNEQFF. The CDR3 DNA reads TGTGCCAGCAGCCGCCTACCGCGGGGCGGTATCTCCTACAATGAGCAGTTCTTC.

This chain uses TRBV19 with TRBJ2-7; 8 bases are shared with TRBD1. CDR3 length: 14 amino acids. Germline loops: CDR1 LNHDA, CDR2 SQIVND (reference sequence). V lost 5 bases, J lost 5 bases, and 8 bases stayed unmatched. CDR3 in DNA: TGTGCCAGTAGTTTCCGGGACAGGTCCCACGAGCAGTACTTC. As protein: CASSFRDRSHEQYF.

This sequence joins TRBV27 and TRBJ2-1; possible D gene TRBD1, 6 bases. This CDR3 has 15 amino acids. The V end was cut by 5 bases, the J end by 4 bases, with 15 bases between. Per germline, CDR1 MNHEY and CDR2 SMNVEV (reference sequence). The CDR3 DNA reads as TGTGCCAGCAGTACCGACAGGAAAGAGTACAATGAGCAGTTCTTC. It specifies CASSTDRKEYNEQFF.

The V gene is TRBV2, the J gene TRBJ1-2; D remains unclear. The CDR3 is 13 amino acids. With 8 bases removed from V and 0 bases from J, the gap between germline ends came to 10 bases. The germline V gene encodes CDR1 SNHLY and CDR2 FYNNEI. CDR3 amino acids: CASLEEANYGYTF. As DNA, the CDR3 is TGTGCCAGCCTGGAGGAAGCTAACTATGGCTACACCTTC.

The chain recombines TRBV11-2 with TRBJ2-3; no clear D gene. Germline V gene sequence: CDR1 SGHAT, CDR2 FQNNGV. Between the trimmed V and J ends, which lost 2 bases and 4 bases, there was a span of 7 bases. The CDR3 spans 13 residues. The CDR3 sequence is CASSLFISDTQYF. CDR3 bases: TGTGCCAGCAGCTTATTTATTTCAGATACGCAGTATTTT. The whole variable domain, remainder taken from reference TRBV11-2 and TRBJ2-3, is EAGVAQSPRYKIIEKRQSVAFWCNPISGHATLYWYQQILGQGPKLLIQFQNNGVVDDSQLPKDRFSAERLKGVDSTLKIQPAKLEDSAVYLCASSLFISDTQYFGPGTRLTVL.

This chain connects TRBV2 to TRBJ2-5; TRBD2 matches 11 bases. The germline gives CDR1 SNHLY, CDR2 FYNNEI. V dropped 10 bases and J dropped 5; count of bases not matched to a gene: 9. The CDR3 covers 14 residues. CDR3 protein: CATRSGGGRETQYF. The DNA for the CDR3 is TGTGCCACCCGTAGCGGGGGGGGACGGGAGACCCAGTACTTC.

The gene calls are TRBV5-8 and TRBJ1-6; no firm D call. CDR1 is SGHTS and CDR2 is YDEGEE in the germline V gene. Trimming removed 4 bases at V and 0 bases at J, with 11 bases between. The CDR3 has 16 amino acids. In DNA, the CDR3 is TGTGCCAGCAGCGCGAGCGCGAGCTCCTATAATTCACCCCTCCACTTT. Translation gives CASSASASSYNSPLHF. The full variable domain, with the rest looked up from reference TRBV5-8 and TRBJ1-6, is EAGVTQSPTHLIKTRGQQATLRCSPISGHTSVYWYQQALGLGLQFLLWYDEGEERNRGNFPPRFSGRQFPNYSSELNVNALELEDSALYLCASSASASSYNSPLHFGNGTRLTVT.

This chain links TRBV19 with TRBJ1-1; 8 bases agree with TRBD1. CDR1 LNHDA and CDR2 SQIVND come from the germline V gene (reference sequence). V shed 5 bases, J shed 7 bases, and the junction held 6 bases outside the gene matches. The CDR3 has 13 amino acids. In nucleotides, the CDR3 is TGTGCCAGTAGTGCCTCGACAGGGGTTGAAGCTTTCTTT. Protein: CASSASTGVEAFF.

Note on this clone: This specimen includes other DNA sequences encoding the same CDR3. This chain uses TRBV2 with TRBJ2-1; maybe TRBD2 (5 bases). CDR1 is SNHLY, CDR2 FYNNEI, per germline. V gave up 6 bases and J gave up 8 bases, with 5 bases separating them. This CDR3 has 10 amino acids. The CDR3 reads CASRRDEQFF. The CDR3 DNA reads TGTGCCAGCAGGCGGGATGAGCAGTTCTTC. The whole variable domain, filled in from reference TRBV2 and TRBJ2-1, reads EPEVTQTPSHQVTQMGQEVILRCVPISNHLYFYWYRQILGQKVEFLVSFYNNEISEKSEIFDDQFSVERPDGSNFTLKIRSTKLEDSAMYFCASRRDEQFFGPGTRLTVL.

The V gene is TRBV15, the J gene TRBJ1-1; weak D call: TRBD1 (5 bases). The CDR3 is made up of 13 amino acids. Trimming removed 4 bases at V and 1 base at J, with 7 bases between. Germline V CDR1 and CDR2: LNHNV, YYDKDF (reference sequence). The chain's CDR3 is CATSTGGNTEAFF. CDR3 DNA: TGTGCCACCAGCACCGGGGGGAACACTGAAGCTTTCTTT.

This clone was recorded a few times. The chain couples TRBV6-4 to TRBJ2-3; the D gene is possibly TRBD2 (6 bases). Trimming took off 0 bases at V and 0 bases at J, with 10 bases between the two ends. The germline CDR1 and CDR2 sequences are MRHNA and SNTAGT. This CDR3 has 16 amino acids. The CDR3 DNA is TGTGCCAGCAGTGACTCGATAGCGGAAAGCACAGATACGCAGTATTTT. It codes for CASSDSIAESTDTQYF.

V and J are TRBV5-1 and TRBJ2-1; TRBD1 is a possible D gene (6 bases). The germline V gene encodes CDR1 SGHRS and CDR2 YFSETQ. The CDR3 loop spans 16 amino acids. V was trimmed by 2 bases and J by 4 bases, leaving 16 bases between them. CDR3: CASSLASSRGYNEQFF. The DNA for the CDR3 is TGCGCCAGCAGCTTAGCTTCTAGCAGGGGATACAATGAGCAGTTCTTC. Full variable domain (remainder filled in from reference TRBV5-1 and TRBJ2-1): KAGVTQTPRYLIKTRGQQVTLSCSPISGHRSVSWYQQTPGQGLQFLFEYFSETQRNKGNFPGRFSGRQFSNSRSEMNVSTLELGDSALYLCASSLASSRGYNEQFFGPGTRLTVL.

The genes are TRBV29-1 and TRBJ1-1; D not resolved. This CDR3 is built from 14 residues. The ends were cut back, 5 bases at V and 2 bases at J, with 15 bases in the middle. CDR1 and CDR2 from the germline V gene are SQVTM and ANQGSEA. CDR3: CSVPRGDGNTEAFF. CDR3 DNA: TGCAGCGTTCCCCGGGGAGACGGTAACACTGAAGCTTTCTTT. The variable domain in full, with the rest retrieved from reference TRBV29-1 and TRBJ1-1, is SAVISQKPSRDICQRGTSLTIQCQVDSQVTMMFWYRQQPGQSLTLIATANQGSEATYESGFVIDKFPISRPNLTFSTLTVSNMSPEDSSIYLCSVPRGDGNTEAFFGQGTRLTVV.

CDR3 DNA: TGCAGCGACTTAGCGGGAGACGTGGATACGCAGTATTTT. It encodes CSDLAGDVDTQYF. The chain recombines TRBV29-1 with TRBJ2-3; 9 bases are a match to TRBD2. The germline V gene encodes CDR1 SQVTM and CDR2 ANQGSEA. This CDR3 has 13 amino acids. Trimming at V came to 7 bases and at J to 6 bases, leaving 8 bases not matched to a gene.

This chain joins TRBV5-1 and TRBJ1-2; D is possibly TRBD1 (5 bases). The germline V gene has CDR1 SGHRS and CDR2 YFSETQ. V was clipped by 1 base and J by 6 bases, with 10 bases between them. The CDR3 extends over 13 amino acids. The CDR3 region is CASSLLQANGYTF. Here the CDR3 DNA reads TGCGCCAGCAGCTTGTTACAGGCCAATGGCTACACCTTC.

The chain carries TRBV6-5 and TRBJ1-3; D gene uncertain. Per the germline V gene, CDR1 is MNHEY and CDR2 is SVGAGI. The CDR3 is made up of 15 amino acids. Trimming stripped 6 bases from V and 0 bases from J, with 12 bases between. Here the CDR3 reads CASSLTHSSGNTIYF. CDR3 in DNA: TGTGCCAGCAGCCTTACTCACAGCTCTGGAAACACCATATATTTT.

The CDR3 nucleotides are TGCGCCAGCAGTCCTGGGAGGGGGTTTCAGCCCCAGCATTTT. This gives the protein CASSPGRGFQPQHF. This chain connects TRBV10-2 to TRBJ1-5; tentatively, D is TRBD1 (6 bases). The ends were cut back, 5 bases at V and 6 bases at J, with 14 bases in the middle. This CDR3 has 14 amino acids. Germline values: CDR1 WSHSY, CDR2 SAAADI.

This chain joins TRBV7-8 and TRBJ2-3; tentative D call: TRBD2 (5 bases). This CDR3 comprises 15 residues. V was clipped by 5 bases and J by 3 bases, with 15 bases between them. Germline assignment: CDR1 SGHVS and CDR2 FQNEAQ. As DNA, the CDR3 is TGTGCCAGCAGCCGCCGGCGGGTCGGGACAGATACGCAGTATTTT. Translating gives CASSRRRVGTDTQYF.